Each of the 14 T cell receptor beta chains below was sequenced from the same sample in a study of blood T cell repertoires in COVID-19. Method: immunoSEQ multiplex PCR; TCRdb's copy keeps in-frame clones and lacks some. The data show roughly 340,000 clones, with about 90% seen just once and roughly 2% held by the top ten. The specimen sequenced was PBMCs or T cells enriched from blood (not recorded which). The receptors here all came from a man aged 35 to 55 in a cohort exposed to, infected with or recovered from COVID-19 (not recorded which).

This clone came up once. The chain carries TRBV7-6 and TRBJ2-3, with D possibly being TRBD2 (7 bases). This CDR3 region has 15 residues. V was clipped by 1 base and J by 3 bases, with 11 bases between them. CDR1 and CDR2 (germline): SGHVS, FNYEAQ. The CDR3 protein is CASSLDREGTDTQYF. In nucleotides, the CDR3 is TGTGCCAGCAGCTTAGACAGGGAGGGAACAGATACGCAGTATTTT. Full variable domain (rest looked up from reference TRBV7-6 and TRBJ2-3): GAGVSQSPRYKVTKRGQDVALRCDPISGHVSLYWYRQALGQGPEFLTYFNYEAQQDKSGLPNDRFSAERPEGSISTLTIQRTEQRDSAMYRCASSLDREGTDTQYFGPGTRLTVL.

The genes are TRBV7-3 and TRBJ2-4; 11 bases match TRBD2. The CDR3 loop spans 18 amino acids. The V gene end was trimmed by 1 base and the J gene end by 0 bases; junction bases not matched to a gene: 5. Germline CDR1 is SGHTA and CDR2 is FQGTGA. For the CDR3, the DNA is TGTGCCAGCAGCTTAATGGGACTAGCGGCCCTAGCCAAAAACATTCAGTACTTC. It encodes CASSLMGLAALAKNIQYF.

This chain connects TRBV28 to TRBJ1-2; the D is unclear. Germline loops: CDR1 MDHEN, CDR2 SYDVKM. Trimming removed 5 bases at V and 0 bases at J, with 7 bases between. The CDR3 sequence is 13 residues long. CDR3 residues: CASSTSSNYGYTF. In DNA, the CDR3 is TGTGCCAGCAGTACCAGTTCTAACTATGGCTACACCTTC.

The gene calls are TRBV5-1 and TRBJ2-7, with 13 bases aligning to TRBD2. The CDR3 totals 19 residues. Trimming removed 4 bases from V and 1 base from J; junction bases left unmatched: 14. The germline gives CDR1 SGHRS, CDR2 YFSETQ. The CDR3 DNA sequence: TGCGCCAGCAGCGGAGGGACTAGCGGGGCGGGAAAGGGGTCCTACGAGCAGTACTTC. Residues: CASSGGTSGAGKGSYEQYF.

This CDR3 reads CASSQRQGSSEQYF. The DNA of the CDR3 is TGTGCCAGCAGTCAAAGACAGGGCTCGAGCGAGCAGTACTTC. This chain connects TRBV6-5 to TRBJ2-7, with 7 bases aligning to TRBD1. This CDR3 has 14 amino acids. After removal of 5 bases from V and 6 bases from J, the junction contained 10 bases not matched to a gene. Germline V gene data show CDR1 as MNHEY and CDR2 as SVGAGI.

The chain has TRBV24-1 and TRBJ2-2; perhaps TRBD1 as D (5 bases). The CDR3 totals 15 residues. Per the germline V gene, CDR1 is KGHDR and CDR2 is SFDVKD. V was pared by 4 bases and J by 7 bases, with 15 bases between. The CDR3 nucleotides are TGTGCCACCAGTGAACCCAACAGGCCGGACGGGGAGCTGTTTTTT. This encodes CATSEPNRPDGELFF.

The table lists this clone with a few counts. The chain employs TRBV28 and TRBJ1-2, with a possible D match to TRBD1 (6 bases). This CDR3 is built from 14 residues. Germline CDR1 reads MDHEN; CDR2 reads SYDVKM. V was trimmed by 3 bases and J by 8 bases, leaving 16 bases between them. CDR3 sequence: CASSFEGVLGGYTF. CDR3 bases: TGTGCCAGCAGTTTTGAGGGGGTGCTGGGGGGCTACACCTTC.

The chain employs TRBV9 and TRBJ1-2, with 9 nucleotides matching TRBD1. The CDR3 length is 15 residues. The ends lost 0 bases at V and 6 bases at J; junction bases unmatched: 6. Germline CDR1 and CDR2: SGDLS and YYNGEE. This CDR3 reads CASSVEPRTGDGYTF. The CDR3, as DNA: TGTGCCAGCAGCGTAGAGCCGCGGACAGGGGATGGCTACACCTTC.

This chain connects TRBV5-1 to TRBJ1-4; no firm D call. V shed 0 bases and J shed 3 bases, with 12 bases lying between them. Germline-derived CDR1 and CDR2 are SGHRS and YFSETQ. The CDR3 runs to 16 residues. This CDR3 is CASSLVGPGANEKLFF. CDR3 DNA sequence: TGCGCCAGCAGCTTGGTCGGGCCCGGGGCTAATGAAAAACTGTTTTTT.

The CDR3 protein is CAWSENRGRGETQYF. In DNA form, the CDR3 reads TGTGCCTGGAGTGAAAACAGGGGTAGAGGGGAGACCCAGTACTTC. The chain has TRBV30 and TRBJ2-5, with TRBD1 matching 7 bases. The CDR3 has 15 amino acids. The germline CDR1 and CDR2 sequences are GTSNPN and SVGIG (reference sequence). V lost 1 base and J lost 5; bases outside the gene matches: 10.

The chain combines TRBV7-6 with TRBJ1-1; 10 nucleotides agree with TRBD1. The CDR3 length is 16 residues. V trimming: 4 bases; J trimming: 0 bases; junction bases outside the gene matches: 5. Looked up from germline, CDR1 is SGHVS and CDR2 is FNYEAQ. CDR3 region: CASSSGQGLMNTEAFF. The DNA for the CDR3 is TGTGCCAGCAGCTCGGGACAGGGGCTTATGAACACTGAAGCTTTCTTT.

The chain uses TRBV5-1 and TRBJ2-1, with 11 bases matching TRBD2. V was pared by 4 bases and J by 5 bases, with 8 bases of the junction left unmatched. The CDR3 is 16 residues long. Germline V CDR1 and CDR2: SGHRS, YFSETQ. The CDR3 reads CASSPKLAGVNNEQFF. In nucleotides, the CDR3 is TGCGCCAGCAGCCCCAAACTAGCGGGAGTGAACAATGAGCAGTTCTTC.

Written as DNA, the CDR3 is TGTGCCAGCAGTGGGCCCGGACTAGCGGGAGTCTACGAGCAGTACTTC. Its translation: CASSGPGLAGVYEQYF. The chain has TRBV2 and TRBJ2-7; 13 nucleotides match TRBD2. The CDR3 extends over 16 amino acids. With 4 bases clipped from V and 3 bases from J, the junction kept 6 bases outside the gene matches. CDR1 SNHLY and CDR2 FYNNEI come from the germline V gene.

The chain is built from TRBV19 and TRBJ1-3; TRBD1 matches 8 bases. Losses at the gene ends were 6 bases for V and 1 base for J; bases not matched to a gene: 8. Germline V lookup: CDR1 LNHDA, CDR2 SQIVND (reference sequence). The CDR3 sequence is 16 residues long. DNA of the CDR3: TGTGCCAGTAGCCGACAAACAGGGGGGTCTGGAAACACCATATATTTT. This sequence encodes CASSRQTGGSGNTIYF.